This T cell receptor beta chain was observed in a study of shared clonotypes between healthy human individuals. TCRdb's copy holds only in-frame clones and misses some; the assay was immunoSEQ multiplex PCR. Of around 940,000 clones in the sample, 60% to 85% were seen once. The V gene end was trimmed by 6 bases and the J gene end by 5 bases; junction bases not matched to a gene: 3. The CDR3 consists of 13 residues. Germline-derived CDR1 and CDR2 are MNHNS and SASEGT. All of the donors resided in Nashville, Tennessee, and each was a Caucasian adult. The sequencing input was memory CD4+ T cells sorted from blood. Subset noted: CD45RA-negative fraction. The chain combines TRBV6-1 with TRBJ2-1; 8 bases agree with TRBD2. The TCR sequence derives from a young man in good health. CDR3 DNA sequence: TGTGCCAGCAGACTAGCGGTTAACAATGAGCAGTTCTTC. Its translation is CASRLAVNNEQFF.